This TCR beta chain was recovered during a study of molecular identifiers for immune sequencing clone quantification listed by TCRdb under 2018. In the study overall: In a replicate experiment, RNA from around 20,000 or 100,000 naive CD8 T cells was split into five aliquots, four of which were sequenced. The study was a methods study using CD8 T cells to benchmark molecular-identifier clustering-based TCR repertoire sequencing (MIDCIRS) and TCR RNA copy counting. Overall study outcomes, separate from this receptor: When barcode sub-clustering was left out, chimeric consensus sequences inflated TCR diversity, with chimeras reaching as high as 47%. Highly expanded clone sizes could be underestimated because identical TCR molecules may share a barcode. In CMV-specific effector cells, over 97% of molecules were held by clones above 20 RNA copies, whereas under 1% of molecules were held by such clones in naive cells. Modeling gave approximately 3 recovered TCR RNA copies per cell versus approximately 9 by digital PCR, implying approximately 30% capture efficiency. Naive libraries contained spiked-in Jurkat TCR RNA (approximately nine copies' worth), which is not part of the donor repertoire. Spiked-in Jurkat TCR RNA equivalent to a single cell was reported to be detectable even among more than 900,000 naive CD8 T cells.

Libraries came from PCR. The sample was run on a NextSeq 500. Preparation of bulk TCR libraries followed a previously described approach, with the TCR primers listed in Table S5. Purification of total RNA was performed with the Qiagen AllPrep DNA/RNA kit. Before analysis, reads from multiple sequencing runs of one library were combined. As for the original processing: Reads were retained only if an exact TCR constant sequence was present, and the retained reads were trimmed to 150 nt and grouped according to their 12-nt molecular barcodes. Reads within each barcode group were sub-clustered using a 15% Levenshtein threshold, and quality-weighted consensus sequences were constructed for each RNA molecule. Non-functional sequences were filtered out, along with any lower-count sequence sitting one edit away from another sequence. On the basis of fitting two negative binomial distributions, barcode sub-clusters with fewer than 20% of the maximum read count were discarded. The raw public reads went through TCRdb reprocessing: fastp at Q25, MiXCR clone calling, in-frame beta chains kept. Rows with a matching CDR3 protein are joined into one entry that keeps the most common DNA and genes. TCRdb assigned the V and J calls; the authors' analysis was not used. The sample has 45,000 to 60,000 distinct CDR3 sequences on record, more than 35% of them singletons. The ten largest account for approximately 4.2% of the sample.

Naive CD8 T cell libraries were made from 20,000 to 1,000,000 sorted cells using 10%, 30% or 50% of purified RNA. Naive CD8 T cells were FACS-sorted as CD8+CD4-CCR7+CD45RA+ on a BD FACSAria II into RLT Plus buffer. More than 8 TCR copies' worth of Jurkat RNA were spiked into roughly 20,000-1,000,000 naive CD8 T cell samples to test detection sensitivity. CD8 T cells were enriched using RosetteSep CD8+ T Cell Enrichment Cocktail and Ficoll-Paque, and the enriched cells then underwent ACK red cell lysis. This clonotype was seen repeatedly, ten times or more. The clone's antigen remains unknown. Base qualities are not recorded, but no much larger clone differs from it by a single base. Inclusive of the bounding cysteine and phenylalanine, the CDR3 is 14 residues long. Left in the record is the CDR3 DNA by itself, 42 bases read in frame from the first base. V sheds 2 bases and J sheds 6 bases, leaving 15 bases between their ends. Per the germline V gene, SQVTM is the CDR1 and ANQGSEA is the CDR2.

The rearranged chain carries TRBV29-1 and TRBJ2-3; confidence is insufficient to name the D gene. This TCR was sampled from a human donor in good health. Some libraries in this study had Jurkat cell RNA spiked in. Sequencing was done on a sample of naive CD8+ T cells from blood, with Jurkat cell RNA spiked in. This specimen's cell subset or site label, per the study, means: FACS-sorted CD8+CD4-CCR7+CD45RA+ naive T cells. CDR3 reads: CSVELSLVTDTQYF. In nucleotide form, the sequence is TGCAGCGTTGAATTGAGTTTGGTTACCGATACGCAGTATTTT.